What follows is one T cell receptor (beta chain) and its context. Its cognate antigen is unknown. This sample is part of a study of beta chain features in type 1 diabetes. Study-wide points: Patients with Type 1 diabetes showed moderately but significantly shorter TCRB CDR3s in all four CD4+ subsets.

Trimming pared 0 bases from V and 5 bases from J, leaving 4 bases between. CDR3 length: 11 residues. Germline V gene lookup returns CDR1 GTSNPN and CDR2 SVGIG (reference sequence). The whole isolated RNA underwent reverse transcription, so sequencing captured expressed TCRB transcripts. Sequenced by immunoSEQ multiplex PCR; TCRdb stores in-frame clones only, minus some. The sample has hundreds of thousands of clones, 15% seen once. The sample taken for sequencing was naive CD4+ T cells from blood. The chain recombines TRBV30 with TRBJ1-2; D gene unclear. This clonotype was sampled from a young man in good health. CDR3 protein: CAWSVTYGYTF. Here the CDR3 DNA reads TGTGCCTGGAGTGTGACGTATGGCTACACCTTC.